This TCR beta chain is drawn from a study of vaccination effects on CD4 cells after COVID-19. Study background: The median interval between the second dose and post-vaccine sampling was 72 days. Findings of the study overall: Early post-infection timepoints were missing from the study, which also had few convalescent patients. Clones from infection and from vaccination both contracted markedly late after vaccination.

This clone was observed a handful of times. The antigen is unknown. Viral peptide pools were used in the ViraFEST assay to expand antigen-specific CD4+ T cells, and sequencing came afterward. Subsequent to a culture period of 10 days, CD4+ T cells were isolated. Subjects were given two BNT162b2 or mRNA-1273 vaccine doses. The assay was immunoSEQ multiplex PCR, and TCRdb's table has in-frame clones only and misses some. The repertoire holds around 26,000 clones, with roughly two thirds as singletons. The material was CD4+ T cells from PBMCs cultured with SARS-CoV-2 spike peptides, obtained after COVID-19 vaccination. This clonotype was sampled from a human donor who received a COVID-19 vaccine.

CDR3 sequence reads: CASSTPHGFLRNSPLHF. The CDR3 bases are TGTGCCAGCAGTACCCCTCACGGATTCCTTCGAAATTCACCCCTCCACTTT. The V and J genes are TRBV27 and TRBJ1-6; the D is unclear. V was cut by 5 bases and J by 7 bases, with 21 bases left in between. This CDR3 is 17 amino acids long. Germline-derived CDR1 and CDR2 are MNHEY and SMNVEV (reference sequence).